This entry describes one TCR beta chain. The table came from immunoSEQ multiplex PCR; TCRdb's copy has only in-frame clones and leaves some out. The sample contains some 9,800 clones, about 90% of which appear only once. These data come from a study of blood T cell repertoires in COVID-19. V gave up 4 bases and J gave up 4 bases; unmatched junction bases: 10. Per germline, CDR1 SGHRS and CDR2 YFSETQ. CDR3 size: 16 residues. This clonotype was sampled from a man between 60 and 75 years old with acute or convalescent COVID-19. Sequencing used peripheral blood. The genes are TRBV5-1 and TRBJ1-1, with 10 bases lining up with TRBD1. CDR3 bases: TGCGCCAGCAGCGGGACCGGGACAGGGGATCCCACTGAAGCTTTCTTT. It specifies CASSGTGTGDPTEAFF.